This entry lists 24 T cell receptor beta chains sequenced from one sample in a study of cytomegalovirus exposure and HLA in healthy donors. A multiplex PCR was run with 60 Vbeta primers and 13 Jbeta primers. Method: immunoSEQ multiplex PCR; TCRdb's copy keeps in-frame clones and lacks some. Here the sample spans just under 150,000 clones, around 75% being singletons. Sequences were obtained from PBMCs. These receptors originate from a woman in her 30s in good health and CMV-seronegative.

This clone was detected a few times. The chain's CDR3 is CAIGDVRDRREQYF. CDR3 in DNA: TGTGCCATCGGGGATGTCCGGGACAGAAGGGAGCAGTACTTC. The chain links TRBV10-3 to TRBJ2-7, with 7 positions matching TRBD1. The germline V gene encodes CDR1 ENHRY and CDR2 SYGVKD. J lost 7 bases, V lost 8 bases, and 14 bases had no gene match. The CDR3 contains 14 residues.

The chain's CDR3 is CASSVSGGWDEQFF. In DNA, the CDR3 is TGCGCCAGCAGTGTTAGCGGGGGGTGGGATGAGCAGTTCTTC. The rearrangement uses TRBV10-1 and TRBJ2-1; TRBD2 aligns across 10 bases. CDR1 is WNHNN, CDR2 SYGVQD, per germline (reference sequence). The CDR3 is made up of 14 amino acids. The V gene end was trimmed by 4 bases and the J gene end by 8 bases; junction bases not matched to a gene: 5.

Only a few counts were recorded for this clone. This chain connects TRBV5-1 to TRBJ2-5; 7 nucleotides line up with TRBD1. V lost 2 bases, J lost 0 bases, and 10 bases stayed unmatched. This CDR3 is built from 17 residues. CDR1 is SGHRS, CDR2 YFSETQ, per germline. The CDR3 region is CASSFVTGFGHQETQYF. CDR3 sequence (DNA): TGCGCCAGCAGCTTCGTGACAGGGTTCGGTCACCAAGAGACCCAGTACTTC.

The genes are TRBV13 and TRBJ2-1, with D possibly matching TRBD2 (7 bases). With 5 bases removed from V and 4 bases from J, the gap between germline ends came to 21 bases. This CDR3 comprises 17 residues. Germline V gene data show CDR1 as PRHDT and CDR2 as FYEKMQ (reference sequence). The CDR3 nucleotides read TGTGCCAGCAGCCTGGGGGGTTGGGGGGGGCCGTACAATGAGCAGTTCTTC. This sequence encodes CASSLGGWGGPYNEQFF.

The chain carries TRBV7-2 and TRBJ2-2; D gene uncertain. Trimming removed 3 bases from V and 0 bases from J, with 14 bases in between. Germline lookup yields CDR1 SGHTA and CDR2 FQGNSA. The CDR3 contains 17 residues. The CDR3 here is CASSFLFGRPNTGELFF. The CDR3 DNA reads as TGTGCCAGCAGCTTTCTGTTCGGCAGGCCGAACACCGGGGAGCTGTTTTTT.

As regards this clone: In the same sample, other DNA sequences code for this CDR3. The J gene is TRBJ2-2, the V gene TRBV29-1, with 9 bases aligning to TRBD1. Per the germline V gene, CDR1 is SQVTM and CDR2 is ANQGSEA. CDR3 length: 17 residues. Losses at the gene ends were 4 bases for V and 0 bases for J; bases not matched to a gene: 9. CDR3 sequence (DNA): TGCAGCGTTGGGTTGGGACAGGGATCTCCGAACACCGGGGAGCTGTTTTTT. Translating gives CSVGLGQGSPNTGELFF.

This chain joins TRBV10-1 and TRBJ2-7; maybe TRBD1 (5 bases). Trimming pared 4 bases from V and 6 bases from J, leaving 16 bases between. The CDR3 has 14 amino acids. Germline assignment: CDR1 WNHNN and CDR2 SYGVQD (reference sequence). The CDR3 bases are TGCGCCAGCAGTGTGACCGAGAAAGACAGCGAGCAGTACTTC. It codes for CASSVTEKDSEQYF.

J is TRBJ2-2 and V is TRBV28, with D tentatively TRBD2 (5 bases). V gave up 3 bases and J gave up 5 bases, with 13 bases separating them. The length of the CDR3 is 15 residues. Germline CDR1 MDHEN, CDR2 SYDVKM. CDR3 DNA sequence: TGTGCCAGCAGTTTGAGGAGCGGCCCTACCGGGGAGCTGTTTTTT. Protein product: CASSLRSGPTGELFF.

V is TRBV5-1 and J is TRBJ2-1; TRBD2 might be the D (6 bases). CDR3 size: 14 residues. Deletions cut 6 bases from V and 9 bases from J, with 19 bases between. In germline, CDR1 is SGHRS, CDR2 YFSETQ. The chain's CDR3 is CASKLRWREREQFF. CDR3 coding DNA: TGCGCCAGCAAATTACGCTGGCGGGAACGTGAGCAGTTCTTC.

This clone was counted once. The junction shows a germline mismatch at one end, possibly a read error. The same CDR3 also results from other DNA sequences found in this sample. The rearrangement links TRBV25-1 to TRBJ2-2; tentatively, D is TRBD1 (6 bases). The CDR3 contains 14 residues. Germline CDR1 reads MGHDK; CDR2 reads SYGVNS. The CDR3 DNA follows: TGCGCCAGCAGTGGTGGACAGCACACCGGGGAGCTGTTTTTT. Protein sequence: CASSGGQHTGELFF. The full variable domain, with the rest looked up from reference TRBV25-1 and TRBJ2-2, is EADIYQTPRYLVIGTGKKITLECSQTMGHDKMYWYQQDPGMELHLIHYSYGVNSTEKGDLSSESTVSRIRTEHFPLTLESARPSHTSQYLCASSGGQHTGELFFGEGSRLTVL.

The rearrangement links TRBV5-5 to TRBJ1-1; weak D call: TRBD1 (5 bases). This CDR3 comprises 16 residues. Germline CDR1 is SGHKS and CDR2 is YYEKEE (reference sequence). V was pared by 0 bases and J by 0 bases, with 12 bases between. For the CDR3, the DNA is TGTGCCAGCAGCTTGGATCAGGGCTTTGTGAACACTGAAGCTTTCTTT. Protein: CASSLDQGFVNTEAFF. Combining the CDR3 with reference TRBV5-5 and TRBJ1-1 gives the whole variable domain DAGVTQSPTHLIKTRGQQVTLRCSPISGHKSVSWYQQVLGQGPQFIFQYYEKEERGRGNFPDRFSARQFPNYSSELNVNALLLGDSALYLCASSLDQGFVNTEAFFGQGTRLTVV.

The CDR3 sequence: CASSLQAGREAFF. CDR3 sequence (DNA): TGTGCCAGCAGTTTACAGGCTGGGCGTGAAGCTTTCTTT. This chain connects TRBV27 to TRBJ1-1; no firm D call. The CDR3 runs 13 residues. CDR1 and CDR2 (germline): MNHEY, SMNVEV (reference sequence). V gave up 2 bases and J gave up 7 bases, with 11 bases separating them.

The chain couples TRBV11-2 to TRBJ2-2; TRBD2 matches at 7 bases. Germline trimming cut 5 bases from V and 2 bases from J; bases unmatched to any gene: 2. CDR3 length: 14 residues. Germline assignment: CDR1 SGHAT and CDR2 FQNNGV. The CDR3 nucleotides read TGTGCCAGCAGCACGGGGGGAAACACCGGGGAGCTGTTTTTT. Its protein product is CASSTGGNTGELFF.

The chain recombines TRBV19 with TRBJ1-6; tentatively, D is TRBD1 (5 bases). There are 15 residues in the CDR3. Per the germline V gene, CDR1 is LNHDA and CDR2 is SQIVND (reference sequence). The V end was cut by 3 bases, the J end by 7 bases, with 13 bases between. The CDR3 bases are TGTGCCAGTAGTATGGAAGCAGGGCAGAATTCACCCCTCCACTTT. Its protein product is CASSMEAGQNSPLHF. The full variable domain, rest sourced from reference TRBV19 and TRBJ1-6, is DGGITQSPKYLFRKEGQNVTLSCEQNLNHDAMYWYRQDPGQGLRLIYYSQIVNDFQKGDIAEGYSVSREKKESFPLTVTSAQKNPTAFYLCASSMEAGQNSPLHFGNGTRLTVT.

V and J are TRBV6-5 and TRBJ1-2; D is undetermined. The ends were cut back, 6 bases at V and 7 bases at J, with 18 bases in the middle. This CDR3 has 14 amino acids. The V gene's germline CDR1 is MNHEY and CDR2 SVGAGI. The CDR3: CASSERGRPFGYTF. For the CDR3, the DNA is TGTGCCAGCAGCGAGCGGGGTCGGCCCTTTGGCTACACCTTC.

V usage is TRBV6-4 and J usage is TRBJ2-3, with 9 bases identical to TRBD2. This CDR3 comprises 16 residues. Germline V gene lookup returns CDR1 MRHNA and CDR2 SNTAGT. Trimming at V came to 3 bases and at J to 0 bases, leaving 4 bases not matched to a gene. The chain's CDR3 is CASSELAGASTDTQYF. CDR3 coding DNA: TGTGCCAGCAGTGAATTAGCGGGGGCCAGCACAGATACGCAGTATTTT.

The V call is TRBV5-1, the J call TRBJ2-1, with 7 bases aligning to TRBD1. In germline, CDR1 is SGHRS, CDR2 YFSETQ. The V segment lost 0 bases and the J segment 4 bases; nucleotides outside the gene matches: 4. CDR3 length equals 15 residues. The CDR3, as DNA: TGCGCCAGCAGCTTGGTAGTGGACAGGTACAATGAGCAGTTCTTC. Its protein is CASSLVVDRYNEQFF.

This clone showed up just a few times. The V call is TRBV11-1, the J call TRBJ2-5; D is possibly TRBD2 (6 bases). The germline V gene encodes CDR1 SGHAT and CDR2 FQDESV (reference sequence). The length of the CDR3 is 13 residues. V gave up 3 bases and J gave up 11 bases, with 16 bases separating them. The CDR3 DNA reads TGTGCCAGCAGCTTTAGCCCGTGGAGGGAGCAGTACTTC. Encoded protein: CASSFSPWREQYF.

In nucleotides, the CDR3 is TGTGCCAGCAGCTTGGAACTAGCGGGGATCTACAATGAGCAGTTCTTC. It specifies CASSLELAGIYNEQFF. The chain has TRBV5-4 and TRBJ2-1; 10 bases map to TRBD2. Unmatched junction bases numbered 3, after V lost 0 bases and J lost 3 bases. CDR3 size: 16 residues. Germline CDR1 is SGHNT and CDR2 is YYREEE (reference sequence).

This chain connects TRBV5-1 to TRBJ2-3; 15 nucleotides agree with TRBD2. The CDR3 totals 16 residues. Germline trimming cut 4 bases from V and 3 bases from J; bases unmatched to any gene: 3. Per germline, CDR1 SGHRS and CDR2 YFSETQ. CDR3 region: CASSPGLAGGTDTQYF. Written as DNA, the CDR3 is TGCGCCAGCAGCCCCGGACTAGCGGGGGGGACAGATACGCAGTATTTT.

The DNA of the CDR3 is TGTGCCAGTAGTATTCGCCACAGGAGGAACACTGAAGCTTTCTTT. This codes for CASSIRHRRNTEAFF. J is TRBJ1-1 and V is TRBV19; perhaps TRBD1 as D (5 bases). Trimming cost V 3 bases and J 1 base, with 12 bases left between them. Germline CDR1 reads LNHDA; CDR2 reads SQIVND (reference sequence). This CDR3 has 15 residues.

This clone was counted a single time. J is TRBJ2-5 and V is TRBV5-1; perhaps TRBD2 as D (6 bases). The CDR3 totals 15 residues. Trimming took off 0 bases at V and 5 bases at J, with 14 bases between the two ends. CDR1 SGHRS and CDR2 YFSETQ come from the germline V gene. Written as DNA, the CDR3 is TGCGCCAGCAGCTTGGGCCGGAGGGGCTTGGAGACCCAGTACTTC. Translated, it gives CASSLGRRGLETQYF. Using reference TRBV5-1 and TRBJ2-5 for the parts outside the CDR3, the full variable domain is KAGVTQTPRYLIKTRGQQVTLSCSPISGHRSVSWYQQTPGQGLQFLFEYFSETQRNKGNFPGRFSGRQFSNSRSEMNVSTLELGDSALYLCASSLGRRGLETQYFGPGTRLLVL.

This clone appeared a single time. The J gene is TRBJ1-1, the V gene TRBV6-5, with no clear D. Trimming stripped 2 bases from V and 5 bases from J, with 12 bases between. The CDR3 is made up of 14 amino acids. Germline V gene sequence: CDR1 MNHEY, CDR2 SVGAGI. CDR3 in DNA: TGTGCCAGCAGTTACCGGGGAGTGAGGACTGAAGCTTTCTTT. It codes for CASSYRGVRTEAFF.

J is TRBJ2-5 and V is TRBV6-4; 11 nucleotides match TRBD2. CDR1 and CDR2 (germline): MRHNA, SNTAGT. CDR3 length: 17 amino acids. The V gene end was trimmed by 2 bases and the J gene end by 3 bases; junction bases not matched to a gene: 8. In DNA form, the CDR3 reads TGTGCCAGCAGTGACCCGGAACTAGCGGGAGTGAAAGAGACCCAGTACTTC. Amino acids: CASSDPELAGVKETQYF.